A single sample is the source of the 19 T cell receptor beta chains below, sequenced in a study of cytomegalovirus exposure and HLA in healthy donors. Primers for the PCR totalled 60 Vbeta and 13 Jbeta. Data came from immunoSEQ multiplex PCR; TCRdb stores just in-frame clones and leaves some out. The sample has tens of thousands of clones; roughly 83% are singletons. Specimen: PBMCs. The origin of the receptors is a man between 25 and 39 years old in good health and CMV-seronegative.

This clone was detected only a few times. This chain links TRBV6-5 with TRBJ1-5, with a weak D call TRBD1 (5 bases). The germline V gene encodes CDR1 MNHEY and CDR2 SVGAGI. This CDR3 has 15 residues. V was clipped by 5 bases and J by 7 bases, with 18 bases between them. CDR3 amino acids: CASSAITGRQQPQHF. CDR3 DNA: TGTGCCAGCAGTGCTATTACAGGTAGACAGCAGCCCCAGCATTTT.

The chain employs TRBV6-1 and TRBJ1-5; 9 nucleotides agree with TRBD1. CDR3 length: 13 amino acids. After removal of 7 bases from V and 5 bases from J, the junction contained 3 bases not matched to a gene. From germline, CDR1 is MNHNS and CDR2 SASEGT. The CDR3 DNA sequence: TGTGCCAGCACCGGACAGGGGTATCAGCCCCAGCATTTT. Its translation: CASTGQGYQPQHF.

CDR3 nucleotide sequence: TGTGCCAGCAGCGATGACAGGGGGTACAATTCACCCCTCCACTTT. It translates to CASSDDRGYNSPLHF. The J gene is TRBJ1-6, the V gene TRBV2; 9 positions agree with TRBD1. The germline V gene encodes CDR1 SNHLY and CDR2 FYNNEI. This CDR3 comprises 15 residues. V trimming: 6 bases; J trimming: 7 bases; junction bases outside the gene matches: 7.

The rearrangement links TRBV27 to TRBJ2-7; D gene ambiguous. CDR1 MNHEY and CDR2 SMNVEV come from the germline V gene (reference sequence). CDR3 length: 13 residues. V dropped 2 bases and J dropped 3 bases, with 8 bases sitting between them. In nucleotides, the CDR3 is TGTGCCAGCAGTTTAGGTCAGAACTACGAGCAGTACTTC. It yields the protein CASSLGQNYEQYF.

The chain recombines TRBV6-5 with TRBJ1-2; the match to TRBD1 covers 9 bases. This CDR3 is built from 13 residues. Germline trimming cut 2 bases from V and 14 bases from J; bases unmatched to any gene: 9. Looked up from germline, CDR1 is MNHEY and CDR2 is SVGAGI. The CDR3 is CASSYGGQGNATF. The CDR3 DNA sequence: TGTGCCAGCAGTTACGGGGGACAGGGAAATGCAACCTTC.

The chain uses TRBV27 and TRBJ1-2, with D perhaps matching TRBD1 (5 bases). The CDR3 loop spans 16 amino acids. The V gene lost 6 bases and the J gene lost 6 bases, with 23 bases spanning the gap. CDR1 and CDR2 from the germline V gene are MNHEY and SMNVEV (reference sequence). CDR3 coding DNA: TGTGCCAGCAGGTCCTCCCCCCCGGGGAGGGGCCATGGCTACACCTTC. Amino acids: CASRSSPPGRGHGYTF.

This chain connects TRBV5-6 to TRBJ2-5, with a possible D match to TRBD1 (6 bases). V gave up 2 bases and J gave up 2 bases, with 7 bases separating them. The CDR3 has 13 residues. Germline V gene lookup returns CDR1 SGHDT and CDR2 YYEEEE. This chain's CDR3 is CASSFGQQETQYF. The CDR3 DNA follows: TGTGCCAGCAGCTTCGGACAGCAAGAGACCCAGTACTTC. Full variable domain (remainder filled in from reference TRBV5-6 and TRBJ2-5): DAGVTQSPTHLIKTRGQQVTLRCSPKSGHDTVSWYQQALGQGPQFIFQYYEEEERQRGNFPDRFSGHQFPNYSSELNVNALLLGDSALYLCASSFGQQETQYFGPGTRLLVL.

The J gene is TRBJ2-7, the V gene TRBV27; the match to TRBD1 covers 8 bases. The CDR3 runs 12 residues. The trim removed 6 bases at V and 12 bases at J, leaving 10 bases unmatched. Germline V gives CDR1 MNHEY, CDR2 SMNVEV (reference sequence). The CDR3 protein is CASSRDRIKWYF. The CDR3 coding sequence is TGTGCCAGCAGCCGGGACAGGATAAAGTGGTACTTC.

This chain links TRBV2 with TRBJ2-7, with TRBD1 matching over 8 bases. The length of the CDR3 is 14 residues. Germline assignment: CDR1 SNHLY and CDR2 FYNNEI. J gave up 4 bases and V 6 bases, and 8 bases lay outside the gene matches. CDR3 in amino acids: CASSLGTGLYEQYF. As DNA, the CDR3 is TGTGCCAGCAGCCTCGGGACAGGTCTTTACGAGCAGTACTTC. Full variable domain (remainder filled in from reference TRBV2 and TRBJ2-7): EPEVTQTPSHQVTQMGQEVILRCVPISNHLYFYWYRQILGQKVEFLVSFYNNEISEKSEIFDDQFSVERPDGSNFTLKIRSTKLEDSAMYFCASSLGTGLYEQYFGPGTRLTVT.

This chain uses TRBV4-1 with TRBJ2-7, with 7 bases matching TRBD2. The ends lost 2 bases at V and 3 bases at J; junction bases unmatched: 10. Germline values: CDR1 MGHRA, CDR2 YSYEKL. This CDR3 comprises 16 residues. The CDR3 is CASSQQTTSAFYEQYF. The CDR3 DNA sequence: TGCGCCAGCAGCCAACAAACCACTAGCGCTTTCTACGAGCAGTACTTC.

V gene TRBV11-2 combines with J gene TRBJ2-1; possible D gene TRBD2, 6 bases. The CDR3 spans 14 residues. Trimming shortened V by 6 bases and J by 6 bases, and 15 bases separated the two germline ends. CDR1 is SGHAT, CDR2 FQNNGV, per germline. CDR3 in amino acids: CASRTGGTGNEQFF. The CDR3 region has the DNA TGTGCCAGCAGGACGGGCGGGACGGGCAATGAGCAGTTCTTC.

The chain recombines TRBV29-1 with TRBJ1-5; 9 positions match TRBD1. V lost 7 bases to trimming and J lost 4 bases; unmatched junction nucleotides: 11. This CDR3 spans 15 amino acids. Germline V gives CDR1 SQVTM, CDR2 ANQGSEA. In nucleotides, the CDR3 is TGCAGCGAGGTGGACAGGGGACGATTAAATCAGCCCCAGCATTTT. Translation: CSEVDRGRLNQPQHF.

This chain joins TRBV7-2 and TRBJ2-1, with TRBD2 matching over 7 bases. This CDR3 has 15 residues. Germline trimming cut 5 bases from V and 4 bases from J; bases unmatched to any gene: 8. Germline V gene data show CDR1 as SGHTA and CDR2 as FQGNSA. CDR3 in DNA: TGTGCCAGCAGCCCCACTCGGGGGGTATACAATGAGCAGTTCTTC. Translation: CASSPTRGVYNEQFF.

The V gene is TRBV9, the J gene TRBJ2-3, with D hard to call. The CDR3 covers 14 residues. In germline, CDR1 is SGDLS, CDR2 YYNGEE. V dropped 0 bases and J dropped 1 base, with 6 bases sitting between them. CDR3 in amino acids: CASSVASGTDTQYF. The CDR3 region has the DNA TGTGCCAGCAGCGTAGCATCAGGCACAGATACGCAGTATTTT.

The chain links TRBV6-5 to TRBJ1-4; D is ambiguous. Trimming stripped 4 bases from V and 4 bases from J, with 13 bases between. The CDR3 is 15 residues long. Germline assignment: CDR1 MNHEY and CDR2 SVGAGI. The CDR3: CASSCRPEFNEKLFF. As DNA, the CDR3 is TGTGCCAGCAGTTGCAGGCCCGAGTTTAATGAAAAACTGTTTTTT.

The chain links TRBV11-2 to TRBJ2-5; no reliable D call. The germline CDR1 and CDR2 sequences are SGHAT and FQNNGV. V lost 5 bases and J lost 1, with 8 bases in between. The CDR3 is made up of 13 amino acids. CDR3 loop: CASSIAFQETQYF. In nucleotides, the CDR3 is TGTGCCAGCAGCATAGCCTTCCAAGAGACCCAGTACTTC.

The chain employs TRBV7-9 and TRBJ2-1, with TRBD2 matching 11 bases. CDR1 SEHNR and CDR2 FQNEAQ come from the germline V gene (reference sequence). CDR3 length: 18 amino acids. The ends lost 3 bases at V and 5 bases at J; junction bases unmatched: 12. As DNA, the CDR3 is TGTGCCAGCAGCTTTCCACCTCGACTAGCGGGATTAAACAATGAGCAGTTCTTC. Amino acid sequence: CASSFPPRLAGLNNEQFF.

The CDR3 here is CSVEGATPRTDTQYF. The CDR3 DNA sequence: TGCAGCGTTGAAGGGGCCACACCCCGCACAGATACGCAGTATTTT. The gene calls are TRBV29-1 and TRBJ2-3; D uncertain. The CDR3 contains 15 residues. Trimming took off 1 base at V and 1 base at J, with 12 bases between the two ends. CDR1 SQVTM and CDR2 ANQGSEA come from the germline V gene.

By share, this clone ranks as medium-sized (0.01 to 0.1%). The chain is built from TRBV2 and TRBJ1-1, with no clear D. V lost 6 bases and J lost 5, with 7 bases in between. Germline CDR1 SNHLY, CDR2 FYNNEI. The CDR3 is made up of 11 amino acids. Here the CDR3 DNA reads TGTGCCAGCAGGGTCGGGACTGAAGCTTTCTTT. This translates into CASRVGTEAFF. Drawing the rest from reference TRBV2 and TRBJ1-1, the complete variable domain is EPEVTQTPSHQVTQMGQEVILRCVPISNHLYFYWYRQILGQKVEFLVSFYNNEISEKSEIFDDQFSVERPDGSNFTLKIRSTKLEDSAMYFCASRVGTEAFFGQGTRLTVV.